The 27 T cell receptor beta chains in this list originate from one sample, sequenced in a study of T cells after yellow fever vaccination. TCRdb re-derived calls from the 5' RACE reads in MiXCR, one entry per CDR3 protein. There are 120,000 or so distinct CDR3 sequences in the sample; more than 7.5% occur only once, and 30% to 50% lies in the top ten. The sample was CD8+ T cells sorted from PBMCs, taken on the day of the yellow fever booster vaccination. Receptors were obtained from a man younger than 30 who received the YFV17D yellow fever vaccine.

This chain connects TRBV7-2 to TRBJ1-1; D remains ambiguous. Deletions cut 1 base from V and 0 bases from J, with 12 bases between. This CDR3 has 16 residues. CDR1 is SGHTA, CDR2 FQGNSA, per germline. CDR3: CASSLGVGELNTEAFF. The CDR3, as DNA: TGTGCCAGCAGCTTAGGAGTCGGGGAATTGAACACTGAAGCTTTCTTT. Variable domain in full (rest from reference TRBV7-2 and TRBJ1-1): GAGVSQSPSNKVTEKGKDVELRCDPISGHTALYWYRQSLGQGLEFLIYFQGNSAPDKSGLPSDRFSAERTGGSVSTLTIQRTQQEDSAVYLCASSLGVGELNTEAFFGQGTRLTVV.

This clonotype was counted between two and nine times. V is TRBV10-3 and J is TRBJ2-5; TRBD2 is a possible D gene (6 bases). The CDR3 runs to 14 residues. V gave up 4 bases and J gave up 2 bases, with 11 bases separating them. Germline V gene data show CDR1 as ENHRY and CDR2 as SYGVKD. Written as DNA, the CDR3 is TGTGCCATCAGTGGGGCGGGAACACAAGAGACCCAGTACTTC. Translated, it gives CAISGAGTQETQYF.

This clonotype was observed a few times. This chain uses TRBV27 with TRBJ2-7, with D perhaps matching TRBD1 (6 bases). From germline, CDR1 is MNHEY and CDR2 SMNVEV (reference sequence). The V and J ends lost 0 bases and 2 bases respectively, with 17 bases between them. This CDR3 spans 17 amino acids. The DNA of the CDR3 is TGTGCCAGCAGTTTATCCTCCCTTCAGGGGCTCACCTACGAGCAGTACTTC. This sequence encodes CASSLSSLQGLTYEQYF.

The genes are TRBV27 and TRBJ2-1, with unresolved D. The CDR3 extends over 15 amino acids. The V and J ends lost 6 bases and 8 bases respectively, with 20 bases between them. CDR1 and CDR2 from the germline V gene are MNHEY and SMNVEV (reference sequence). The CDR3 sequence: CASSPTIRNFYEQFF. CDR3 nucleotide sequence: TGTGCCAGCAGCCCCACCATCAGAAATTTCTATGAGCAGTTCTTC.

This clonotype was detected only a few times. The chain has TRBV5-1 and TRBJ2-7; D unclear. Germline loops: CDR1 SGHRS, CDR2 YFSETQ. The V gene lost 1 base and the J gene lost 4 bases, with 12 bases spanning the gap. The CDR3 loop spans 14 amino acids. The CDR3 sequence is CASSLLADSYEQYV. The CDR3 DNA reads TGCGCCAGCAGCTTGTTGGCAGATTCTTACGAGCAGTACGTC.

The chain links TRBV11-2 to TRBJ2-7, with D possibly matching TRBD1 (7 bases). Trimming pared 7 bases from V and 0 bases from J, leaving 13 bases between. Germline CDR1 SGHAT, CDR2 FQNNGV. This CDR3 contains 14 residues. The CDR3 spells CASTWGDSSYEQYF. CDR3 DNA: TGTGCCAGCACCTGGGGGGACAGCTCCTACGAGCAGTACTTC.

The rearrangement joins TRBV14 to TRBJ2-7; D is possibly TRBD2 (5 bases). CDR3 size: 16 residues. Trimming cost V 0 bases and J 0 bases, with 12 bases left between them. Germline V gene sequence: CDR1 SGHDN, CDR2 FVKESK. In nucleotides, the CDR3 is TGTGCCAGCAGCCAAGATGACGGTGGGAGCTCCTACGAGCAGTACTTC. Translation gives CASSQDDGGSSYEQYF.

The genes are TRBV12-3 or TRBV12-4 and TRBJ1-4; the D gene is possibly TRBD1 (6 bases). V was trimmed by 7 bases and J by 0 bases, leaving 21 bases between them. The CDR3 totals 18 residues. In DNA, the CDR3 is TGTGCCAGCAACCCGACCGGGGGGCCGGGGTCAACTAATGAAAAACTGTTTTTT. Protein sequence: CASNPTGGPGSTNEKLFF.

This clonotype has a handful of counts. The CDR3 spells CASSRVDGGELFF. The CDR3, as DNA: TGTGCCAGCAGCCGGGTGGATGGCGGGGAGCTGTTTTTT. This chain links TRBV12-3 or TRBV12-4 with TRBJ2-2; D remains unclear. The CDR3 is 13 amino acids. Trimming removed 6 bases at V and 7 bases at J, with 12 bases between.

This clonotype was counted a few times. The V gene is TRBV29-1, the J gene TRBJ2-5, with a weak D call TRBD2 (7 bases). Germline CDR1 SQVTM, CDR2 ANQGSEA. The CDR3 runs to 14 residues. V lost 1 base to trimming and J lost 3 bases, with 12 bases between them. CDR3 coding DNA: TGCAGCGTTGAAGGGGCGGGGGCGGAAGAGACCCAGTACTTC. Translated: CSVEGAGAEETQYF.

The chain employs TRBV29-1 and TRBJ2-5; D is ambiguous. The germline V gene has CDR1 SQVTM and CDR2 ANQGSEA. The CDR3 sequence is 11 residues long. V shed 6 bases and J shed 4 bases, with 9 bases lying between them. This CDR3 is CSVVTLETQYF. DNA of the CDR3: TGCAGCGTCGTGACTCTAGAGACCCAGTACTTC.

This clonotype was recorded at least ten times. The J gene is TRBJ2-1, the V gene TRBV10-3, with D perhaps matching TRBD1 (6 bases). This CDR3 has 12 residues. V dropped 6 bases and J dropped 9 bases, with 12 bases sitting between them. Germline V lookup: CDR1 ENHRY, CDR2 SYGVKD. CDR3 residues: CAISSGVSEQFF. CDR3 nucleotide sequence: TGTGCCATCAGCTCAGGGGTATCTGAGCAGTTCTTC.

In DNA, the CDR3 is TGTGCCAGCTCACTGCAGACAGGGGAAGAGACCCAGTACTTC. Translation gives CASSLQTGEETQYF. The chain carries TRBV18 and TRBJ2-5, with 8 bases aligning to TRBD1. Germline CDR1 reads KGHSH; CDR2 reads LQKENI. Germline trimming cut 4 bases from V and 3 bases from J; bases unmatched to any gene: 4. The CDR3 has 14 amino acids.

The chain uses TRBV3-1 and TRBJ1-1; TRBD1 might be the D (5 bases). Trimming cost V 5 bases and J 4 bases, with 11 bases left between them. CDR1 is LGHDT, CDR2 YNNKEL, per germline (reference sequence). The CDR3 extends over 13 amino acids. CDR3 sequence reads: CASSIGASTEAFF. CDR3 coding DNA: TGTGCCAGCAGCATTGGGGCGAGCACTGAAGCTTTCTTT.

The chain couples TRBV6-1 to TRBJ2-7; possibly TRBD1 or TRBD2 for D (6 bases each). V lost 1 base and J 2 bases, leaving 9 bases between the germline ends. The germline V gene encodes CDR1 MNHNS and CDR2 SASEGT. There are 14 residues in the CDR3. This chain's CDR3 is CASSEGGATYEQYV. The CDR3 DNA reads TGTGCCAGCAGTGAAGGGGGGGCAACCTACGAGCAGTACGTC.

The chain uses TRBV6-6 and TRBJ2-5; 8 nucleotides match TRBD2. Germline V CDR1 and CDR2: MNHNY, SVGAGI (reference sequence). CDR3 size: 16 residues. With 6 bases clipped from V and 5 bases from J, the junction kept 14 bases outside the gene matches. The CDR3 region is CASRILAGGLVETQYF. The DNA for the CDR3 is TGTGCCAGCAGAATCCTTGCGGGGGGTTTGGTGGAGACCCAGTACTTC.

The genes are TRBV20-1 and TRBJ2-1, with D perhaps matching TRBD1 (6 bases). Trimming shortened V by 0 bases and J by 6 bases, and 15 bases separated the two germline ends. CDR3 length equals 15 residues. CDR1 DFQATT and CDR2 SNEGSKA come from the germline V gene (reference sequence). The CDR3 nucleotides are TGCAGTGCTAGAGATGGGGGCAGGGCGGGCAATGAGCAGTTCTTC. Protein product: CSARDGGRAGNEQFF.

This clonotype was detected a few times. This rearrangement joins TRBV20-1 to TRBJ1-6; maybe TRBD1 (6 bases). V was pared by 0 bases and J by 8 bases, with 11 bases between. The CDR3 sequence is 14 residues long. Germline V CDR1 and CDR2: DFQATT, SNEGSKA (reference sequence). The chain's CDR3 is CSARDDQGYSPLHF. CDR3 bases: TGCAGTGCTAGAGATGATCAGGGGTATTCACCCCTCCACTTT.

The V and J genes are TRBV24-1 and TRBJ2-3, with D tentatively TRBD1 or TRBD2 (5 bases each). Trimming cost V 8 bases and J 3 bases, with 11 bases left between them. This CDR3 contains 13 residues. Germline V gene data show CDR1 as KGHDR and CDR2 as SFDVKD. In DNA form, the CDR3 reads TGTGCCACCAAGGGACGGCTGACAGATACGCAGTATTTT. This codes for CATKGRLTDTQYF.

This clonotype showed up just a few times. The chain joins TRBV6-2 or TRBV6-3 to TRBJ2-7; weak D call: TRBD1 (5 bases). Germline-derived CDR1 and CDR2 are MNHEY and SVGEGT. This CDR3 comprises 14 residues. Trimming left V 8 bases short and J 7 bases short, with 21 bases between. In DNA, the CDR3 is TGTGCCAGCGGTGGGGCACTACTTACAGGAGAGCAGTACGTC. Protein sequence: CASGGALLTGEQYV.

This rearrangement joins TRBV7-2 to TRBJ2-1, with D possibly matching TRBD1 (7 bases). V was pared by 10 bases and J by 0 bases, with 19 bases between. From germline, CDR1 is SGHTA and CDR2 FQGNSA. The CDR3 runs 16 residues. The CDR3 DNA reads as TGTGCCACCTCCTCCCAGGGGGGCCTCTCCTACAATGAGCAGTTCTTC. Translated, it gives CATSSQGGLSYNEQFF.

This chain links TRBV20-1 with TRBJ1-5, with D perhaps matching TRBD1 (5 bases). V dropped 4 bases and J dropped 0 bases, with 16 bases sitting between them. The CDR3 has 16 residues. The germline CDR1 and CDR2 sequences are DFQATT and SNEGSKA (reference sequence). The CDR3 loop reads CSATTYRYDSNQPQHF. CDR3 coding DNA: TGCAGTGCTACCACCTACAGGTACGATAGCAATCAGCCCCAGCATTTT.

The chain joins TRBV7-9 to TRBJ2-2, with a weak D call TRBD1 (6 bases). This CDR3 has 16 amino acids. CDR1 and CDR2 from the germline V gene are SEHNR and FQNEAQ (reference sequence). Trimming took 6 bases from V and 3 from J, leaving 17 bases between them. CDR3 sequence reads: CASRAERDTYTGELFF. Written as DNA, the CDR3 is TGTGCCAGCAGGGCCGAAAGGGACACCTACACCGGGGAGCTGTTTTTT.

This clonotype was detected only a few times. V gene TRBV28 combines with J gene TRBJ1-4, with 11 bases aligning to TRBD1. CDR3 size: 15 residues. Germline V gene lookup returns CDR1 MDHEN and CDR2 SYDVKM. Germline trimming cut 5 bases from V and 7 bases from J; bases unmatched to any gene: 6. CDR3 coding DNA: TGTGCCAGCAGTCCCTCCGGGACAGGGGGTGAAAAACTGTTTTTT. It codes for CASSPSGTGGEKLFF.

The chain combines TRBV2 with TRBJ2-5, with TRBD2 as a possible D gene (5 bases). V lost 10 bases and J 6 bases, leaving 18 bases between the germline ends. CDR1 is SNHLY, CDR2 FYNNEI, per germline. There are 13 residues in the CDR3. The CDR3 DNA sequence: TGTGCCAACTATGACATGGAGGCTAAGACCCAGTACTTC. This codes for CANYDMEAKTQYF.

The CDR3 sequence is CASRVAEGETQYF. Here the CDR3 DNA reads TGTGCCAGCAGAGTAGCGGAAGGAGAGACCCAGTACTTC. This chain uses TRBV7-9 with TRBJ2-5; TRBD2 is a possible D gene (6 bases). Germline CDR1 is SEHNR and CDR2 is FQNEAQ (reference sequence). CDR3 length equals 13 residues. Between the trimmed V and J ends, which lost 6 bases and 4 bases, there was a span of 12 bases.

This clonotype was picked up a small number of times. The gene calls are TRBV10-3 and TRBJ2-2; TRBD2 agrees at 7 bases. Per germline, CDR1 ENHRY and CDR2 SYGVKD. The CDR3 has 16 amino acids. After removal of 2 bases from V and 7 bases from J, the junction contained 10 bases not matched to a gene. Here the CDR3 reads CAISERDYADGGELFF. DNA of the CDR3: TGTGCCATCAGTGAGCGGGACTACGCGGACGGCGGGGAGCTGTTTTTT.